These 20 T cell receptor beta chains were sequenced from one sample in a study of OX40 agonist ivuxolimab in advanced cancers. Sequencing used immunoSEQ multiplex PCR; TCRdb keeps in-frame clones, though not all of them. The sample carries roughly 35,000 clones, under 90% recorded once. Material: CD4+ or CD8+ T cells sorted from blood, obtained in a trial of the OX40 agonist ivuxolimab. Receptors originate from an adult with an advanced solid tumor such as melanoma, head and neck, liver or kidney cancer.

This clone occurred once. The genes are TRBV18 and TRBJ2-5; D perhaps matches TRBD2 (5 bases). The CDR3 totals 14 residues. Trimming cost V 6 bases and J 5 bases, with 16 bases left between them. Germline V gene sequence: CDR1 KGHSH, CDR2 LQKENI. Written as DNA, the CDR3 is TGTGCCAGCTCGAAGTTTTTCCCGGGGGAGACCCAGTACTTC. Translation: CASSKFFPGETQYF.

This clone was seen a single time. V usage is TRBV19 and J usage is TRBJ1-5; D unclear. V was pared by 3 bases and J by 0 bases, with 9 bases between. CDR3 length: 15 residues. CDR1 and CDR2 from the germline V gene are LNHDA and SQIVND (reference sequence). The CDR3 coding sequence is TGTGCCAGTAGTATTTATTCTTATAGCAATCAGCCCCAGCATTTT. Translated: CASSIYSYSNQPQHF.

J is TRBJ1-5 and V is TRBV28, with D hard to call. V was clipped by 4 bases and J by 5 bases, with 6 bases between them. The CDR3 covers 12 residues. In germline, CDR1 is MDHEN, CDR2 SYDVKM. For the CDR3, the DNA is TGTGCCAGCAGTTCATATGATCAGCCCCAGCATTTT. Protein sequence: CASSSYDQPQHF. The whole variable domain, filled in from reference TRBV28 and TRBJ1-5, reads DVKVTQSSRYLVKRTGEKVFLECVQDMDHENMFWYRQDPGLGLRLIYFSYDVKMKEKGDIPEGYSVSREKKERFSLILESASTNQTSMYLCASSSYDQPQHFGDGTRLSIL.

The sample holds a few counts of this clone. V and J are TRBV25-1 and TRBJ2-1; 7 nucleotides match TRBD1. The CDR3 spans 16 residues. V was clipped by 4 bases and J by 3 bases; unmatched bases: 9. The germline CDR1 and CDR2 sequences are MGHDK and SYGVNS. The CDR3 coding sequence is TGTGCCAGCAGTGGAACCTACAGGGGCCTCTACAATGAGCAGTTCTTC. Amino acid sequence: CASSGTYRGLYNEQFF. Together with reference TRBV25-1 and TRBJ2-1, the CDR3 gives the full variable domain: EADIYQTPRYLVIGTGKKITLECSQTMGHDKMYWYQQDPGMELHLIHYSYGVNSTEKGDLSSESTVSRIRTEHFPLTLESARPSHTSQYLCASSGTYRGLYNEQFFGPGTRLTVL.

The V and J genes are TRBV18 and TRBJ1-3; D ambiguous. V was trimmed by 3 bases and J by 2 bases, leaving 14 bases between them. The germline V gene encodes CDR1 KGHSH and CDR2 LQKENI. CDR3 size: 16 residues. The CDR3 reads CASSPSMGDTGNTIYF. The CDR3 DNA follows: TGTGCCAGCTCACCCTCCATGGGTGATACTGGAAACACCATATATTTT.

In DNA, the CDR3 is TGTGCCAGCTCACTTGGGACTAGCGGGAGAAATACGCAGTATTTT. This codes for CASSLGTSGRNTQYF. The chain recombines TRBV18 with TRBJ2-3; 14 bases match TRBD2. This CDR3 is built from 15 residues. V shed 4 bases and J 7 bases; nucleotides not matched to a gene: 4. CDR1 and CDR2 (germline): KGHSH, LQKENI.

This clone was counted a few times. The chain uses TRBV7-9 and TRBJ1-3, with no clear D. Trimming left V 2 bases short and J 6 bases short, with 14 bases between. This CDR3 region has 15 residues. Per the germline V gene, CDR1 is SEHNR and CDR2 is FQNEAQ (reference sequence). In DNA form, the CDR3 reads TGTGCCAGCAGCTTAATCGGGGATTTCGAAAACACCATATATTTT. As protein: CASSLIGDFENTIYF.

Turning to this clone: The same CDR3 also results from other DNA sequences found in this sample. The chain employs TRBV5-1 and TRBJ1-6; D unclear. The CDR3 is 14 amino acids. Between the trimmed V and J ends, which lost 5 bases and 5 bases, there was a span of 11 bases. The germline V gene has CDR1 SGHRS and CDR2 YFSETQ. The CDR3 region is CASSSDPNNSPLHF. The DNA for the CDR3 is TGCGCCAGCAGTTCAGATCCTAATAATTCACCCCTCCACTTT.

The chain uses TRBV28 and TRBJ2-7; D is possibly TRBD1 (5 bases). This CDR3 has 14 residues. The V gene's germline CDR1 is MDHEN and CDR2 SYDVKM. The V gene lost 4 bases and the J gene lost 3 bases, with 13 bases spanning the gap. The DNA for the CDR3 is TGTGCCAGCAGTTCGGGCGACAGCCACTACGAGCAGTACTTC. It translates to CASSSGDSHYEQYF.

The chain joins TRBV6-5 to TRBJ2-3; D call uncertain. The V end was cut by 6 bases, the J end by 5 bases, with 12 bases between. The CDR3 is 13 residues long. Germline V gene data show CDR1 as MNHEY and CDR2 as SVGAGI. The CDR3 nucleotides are TGTGCCAGCAGCCCCCGGGCAGTAGATACGCAGTATTTT. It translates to CASSPRAVDTQYF.

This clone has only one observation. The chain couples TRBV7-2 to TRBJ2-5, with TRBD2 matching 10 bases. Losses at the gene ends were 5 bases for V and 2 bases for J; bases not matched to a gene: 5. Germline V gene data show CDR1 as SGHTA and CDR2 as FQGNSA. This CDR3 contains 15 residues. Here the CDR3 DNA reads TGTGCCAGCAGCCAACTAGCGGGGCCGCAAGAGACCCAGTACTTC. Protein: CASSQLAGPQETQYF.

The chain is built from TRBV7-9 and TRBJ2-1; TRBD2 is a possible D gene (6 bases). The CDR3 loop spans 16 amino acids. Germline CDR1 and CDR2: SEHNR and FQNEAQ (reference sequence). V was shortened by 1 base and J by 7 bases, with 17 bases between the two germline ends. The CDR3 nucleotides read TGTGCCAGCAGCTTAGGGGCGGGACTCATGAGGAATGAGCAGTTCTTC. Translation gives CASSLGAGLMRNEQFF.

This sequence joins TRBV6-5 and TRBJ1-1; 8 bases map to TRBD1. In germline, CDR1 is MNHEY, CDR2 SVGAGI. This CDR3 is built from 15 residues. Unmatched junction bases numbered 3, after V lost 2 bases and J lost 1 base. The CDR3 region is CASSYTGTGNTEAFF. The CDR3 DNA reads TGTGCCAGCAGTTACACCGGGACAGGGAACACTGAAGCTTTCTTT.

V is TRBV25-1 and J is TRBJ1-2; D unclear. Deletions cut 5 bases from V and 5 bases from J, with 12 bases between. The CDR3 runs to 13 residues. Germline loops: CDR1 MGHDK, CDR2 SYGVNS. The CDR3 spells CASSTSAAYGYTF. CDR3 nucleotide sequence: TGTGCCAGCAGTACCTCAGCGGCGTATGGCTACACCTTC.

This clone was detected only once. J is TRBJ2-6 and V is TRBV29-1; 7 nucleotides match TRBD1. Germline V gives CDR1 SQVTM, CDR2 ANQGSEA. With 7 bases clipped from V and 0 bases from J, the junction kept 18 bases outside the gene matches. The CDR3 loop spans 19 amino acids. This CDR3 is CSALIGQVGRVSGANVLTF. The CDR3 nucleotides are TGCAGCGCGCTGATAGGACAGGTTGGACGGGTCTCTGGGGCCAACGTCCTGACTTTC.

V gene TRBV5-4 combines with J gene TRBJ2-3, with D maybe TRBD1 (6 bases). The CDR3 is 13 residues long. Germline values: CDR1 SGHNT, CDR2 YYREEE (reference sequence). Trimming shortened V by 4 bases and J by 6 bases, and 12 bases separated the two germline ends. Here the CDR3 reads CASSTQGIDTQYF. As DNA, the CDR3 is TGTGCCAGCAGCACCCAGGGGATCGATACGCAGTATTTT.

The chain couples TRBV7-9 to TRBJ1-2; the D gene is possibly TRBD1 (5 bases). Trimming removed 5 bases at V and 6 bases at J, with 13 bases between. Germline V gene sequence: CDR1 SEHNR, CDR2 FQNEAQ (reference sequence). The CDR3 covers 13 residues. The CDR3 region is CASSPSGNDGYTF. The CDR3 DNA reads TGTGCCAGCAGCCCCTCAGGGAACGATGGCTACACCTTC.

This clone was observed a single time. The CDR3 is CASSHGQGQHF. The CDR3 nucleotides are TGTGCCAGCTCACACGGACAGGGGCAGCATTTT. This rearrangement joins TRBV18 to TRBJ1-5; 9 nucleotides align to TRBD1. Germline CDR1 is KGHSH and CDR2 is LQKENI. The CDR3 is 11 amino acids. The junction had 2 bases not matched to a gene; V was cut back by 4 bases and J by 13 bases.

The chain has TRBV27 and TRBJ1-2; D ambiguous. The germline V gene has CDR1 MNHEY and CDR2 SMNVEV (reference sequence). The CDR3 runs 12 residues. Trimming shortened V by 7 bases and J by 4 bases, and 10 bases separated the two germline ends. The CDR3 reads CASIIEAYGYTF. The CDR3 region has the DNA TGTGCCAGCATAATAGAGGCCTATGGCTACACCTTC.

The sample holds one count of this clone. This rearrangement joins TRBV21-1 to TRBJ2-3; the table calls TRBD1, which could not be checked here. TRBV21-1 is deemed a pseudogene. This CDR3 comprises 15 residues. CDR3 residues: CASSRGDRGTDTQYF. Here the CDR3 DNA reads TGTGCCAGCAGCAGAGGAGACAGGGGGACAGATACGCAGTATTTT.